This is a list of T cell receptor beta chains from one sample in a study of cytomegalovirus exposure and HLA in healthy donors. The method was immunoSEQ multiplex PCR; TCRdb's version includes in-frame clones alone and lacks a portion of them. The data show about 130,000 clones, over 60% seen once. The sample was PBMCs. These receptors were collected from a human donor in good health. The CDR3 runs from the conserved cysteine through the conserved F or W. Each record gives: V gene, clone size, J gene, D gene, CDR3 protein, CDR3 DNA. The D gene is left open where the match is weak. The size field is filled for only some rows; it gives once, few, many or a size class.

v_call: TRBV5-4
clone_size: .
j_call: TRBJ2-1
d_call: .
cdr3_aa: CASSEDSPSYNEQFF
cdr3_nt: TGTGCCAGCAGCGAGGACTCCCCCTCCTACAATGAGCAGTTCTTC

v_call: TRBV11-2
clone_size: .
j_call: TRBJ2-7
d_call: TRBD1
cdr3_aa: CASSARQGSEQYF
cdr3_nt: TGTGCCAGCAGCGCGCGACAGGGATCCGAGCAGTACTTC

v_call: TRBV7-2
clone_size: .
j_call: TRBJ2-7
d_call: .
cdr3_aa: CASSQEEHYEQYF
cdr3_nt: TGTGCCAGCTCCCAAGAAGAGCACTACGAGCAGTACTTC

v_call: TRBV18
clone_size: .
j_call: TRBJ2-7
d_call: TRBD1
cdr3_aa: CASSPGPGQGTYEQYF
cdr3_nt: TGTGCCAGCTCACCGGGTCCGGGACAGGGGACCTACGAGCAGTACTTC

v_call: TRBV21-1
clone_size: .
j_call: TRBJ2-7
d_call: .
cdr3_aa: CASSKNPPEYEQYF
cdr3_nt: TGTGCCAGCAGCAAAAACCCCCCTGAGTACGAGCAGTACTTC

v_call: TRBV29-1
clone_size: .
j_call: TRBJ2-2
d_call: .
cdr3_aa: CSVERSDTGELFF
cdr3_nt: TGCAGCGTTGAAAGGAGCGACACCGGGGAGCTGTTTTTT

v_call: TRBV15
clone_size: .
j_call: TRBJ2-6
d_call: .
cdr3_aa: CATSRLTSGANVLTF
cdr3_nt: TGTGCCACCAGCAGACTTACATCTGGGGCCAACGTCCTGACTTTC

v_call: TRBV11-2
clone_size: .
j_call: TRBJ1-2
d_call: .
cdr3_aa: CASSTPRNYGYTF
cdr3_nt: TGTGCCAGCAGCACCCCCAGAAACTATGGCTACACCTTC

v_call: TRBV6-1
clone_size: few
j_call: TRBJ1-1
d_call: .
cdr3_aa: CASSHREDTEAFF
cdr3_nt: TGTGCCAGCAGTCACAGGGAAGACACTGAAGCTTTCTTT

v_call: TRBV28
clone_size: .
j_call: TRBJ2-7
d_call: TRBD1
cdr3_aa: CASSWTGDYEQYF
cdr3_nt: TGTGCCAGCAGTTGGACAGGGGACTACGAGCAGTACTTC

v_call: TRBV5-8
clone_size: .
j_call: TRBJ2-1
d_call: TRBD2
cdr3_aa: CASSQDPGGPNEQFF
cdr3_nt: TGTGCCAGCAGCCAAGATCCGGGGGGGCCCAATGAGCAGTTCTTC

v_call: TRBV13
clone_size: .
j_call: TRBJ2-3
d_call: TRBD1
cdr3_aa: CASSLGQGAHTDTQYF
cdr3_nt: TGTGCCAGCAGCTTAGGGCAGGGGGCCCACACAGATACGCAGTATTTT

v_call: TRBV6-5
clone_size: .
j_call: TRBJ2-1
d_call: TRBD2
cdr3_aa: CASSYAGLAGVNEQFF
cdr3_nt: TGTGCCAGCAGTTACGCCGGACTAGCGGGGGTTAATGAGCAGTTCTTC

v_call: TRBV9
clone_size: once
j_call: TRBJ2-3
d_call: TRBD2
cdr3_aa: CASSVVGTSGTDTQYF
cdr3_nt: TGTGCCAGCAGCGTAGTGGGGACTAGCGGCACAGATACGCAGTATTTT

v_call: TRBV19
clone_size: .
j_call: TRBJ1-2
d_call: .
cdr3_aa: CASSPRQDYGYTF
cdr3_nt: TGTGCCAGTAGTCCCCGACAGGACTATGGCTACACCTTC

v_call: TRBV7-8
clone_size: .
j_call: TRBJ2-1
d_call: .
cdr3_aa: CASSFLFGEQFF
cdr3_nt: TGTGCCAGCAGCTTTCTTTTCGGGGAGCAGTTCTTC